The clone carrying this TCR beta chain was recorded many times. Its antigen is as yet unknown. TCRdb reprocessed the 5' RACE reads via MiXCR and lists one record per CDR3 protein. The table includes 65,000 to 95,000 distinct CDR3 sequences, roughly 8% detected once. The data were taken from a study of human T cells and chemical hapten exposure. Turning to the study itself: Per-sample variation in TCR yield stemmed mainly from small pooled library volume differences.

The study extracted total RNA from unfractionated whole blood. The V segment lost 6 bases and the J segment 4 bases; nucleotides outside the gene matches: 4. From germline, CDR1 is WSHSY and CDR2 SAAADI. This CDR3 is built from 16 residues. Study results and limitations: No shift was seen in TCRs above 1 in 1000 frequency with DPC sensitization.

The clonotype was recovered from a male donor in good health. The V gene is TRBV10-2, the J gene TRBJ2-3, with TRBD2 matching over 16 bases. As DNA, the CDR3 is TGCGCCAGCAGGGGACTAGCGGGAGGGGGAGCAGATACGCAGTATTTT. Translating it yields CASRGLAGGGADTQYF.